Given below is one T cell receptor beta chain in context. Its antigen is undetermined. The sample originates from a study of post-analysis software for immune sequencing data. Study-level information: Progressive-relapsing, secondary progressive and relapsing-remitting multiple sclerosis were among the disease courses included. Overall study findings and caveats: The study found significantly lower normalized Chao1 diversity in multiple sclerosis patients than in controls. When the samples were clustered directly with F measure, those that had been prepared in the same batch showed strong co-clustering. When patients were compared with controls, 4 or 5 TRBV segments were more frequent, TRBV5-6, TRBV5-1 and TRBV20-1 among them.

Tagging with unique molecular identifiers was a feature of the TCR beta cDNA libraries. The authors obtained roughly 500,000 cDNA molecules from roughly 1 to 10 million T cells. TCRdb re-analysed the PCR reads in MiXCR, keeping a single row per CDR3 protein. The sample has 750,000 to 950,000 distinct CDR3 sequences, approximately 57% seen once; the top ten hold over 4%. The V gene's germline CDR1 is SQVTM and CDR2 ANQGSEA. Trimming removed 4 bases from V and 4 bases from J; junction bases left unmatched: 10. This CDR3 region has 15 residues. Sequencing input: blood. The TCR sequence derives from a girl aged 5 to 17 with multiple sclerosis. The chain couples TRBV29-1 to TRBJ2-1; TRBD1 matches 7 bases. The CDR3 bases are TGCAGCGTTGCCCGAGCCGGGACAGCTTACAATGAGCAGTTCTTC. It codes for CSVARAGTAYNEQFF.